This section outlines one T cell receptor beta chain sequence together with its context. Its antigen is not identified. Other DNA sequences in this sample translate to the same CDR3. The data are from a study of shared clonotypes between healthy human individuals. About the research overall: A few men and a couple of women, aged 18 to 49, were donors.

Study-wide results and limits: Clonotypes that were shared across four donors made up around 5% of naive CD4 clonotypes.

J lost 2 bases, V lost 3 bases, and 4 bases had no gene match. The CDR3 is 15 amino acids. Germline CDR1 MDHEN, CDR2 SYDVKM. Researchers divided each subset's genomic DNA evenly across several immunoSEQ plates. Each replicate PCR on the sorted subsets used about 0.2 ug DNA (around 30,000 T cell genomes). Using immunoSEQ multiplex PCR, the repertoire was profiled, and TCRdb retains in-frame clones only, with some absent. Here the sample spans about 2.1 million clones, over 85% being singletons. CD8 cells classed as naive were CD45RO-negative and positively selected for CCR7, excluding terminally differentiated effector memory CD45RA+ cells.

This chain joins TRBV28 and TRBJ2-7, with 10 nucleotides matching TRBD2. The TCR originated in a man younger than 35 in good health. Some clones in this sample may be carry-over from other donors' samples. The sequenced sample consisted of naive CD8+ T cells from PBMCs. Written as DNA, the CDR3 is TGTGCCAGCAGTTTCGGAGCGGGAGGGCCCTACGAGCAGTACTTC. Encoded protein: CASSFGAGGPYEQYF.